This passage covers 8 T cell receptor delta chains from one sample sequenced in a study of gamma-delta T cells after stem cell transplantation. TCRdb reapplied CATT to the RT-PCR reads. The sample holds 13,000 or so delta-chain clones, about 32% seen once. The sequencing input was gamma-delta T cells. The origin of the receptors is a human donor. It is not recorded whose cells these are; they may come from a transplant donor.

In its sample, this clone was seen a few times. This same CDR3 is encoded by further DNA sequences in the sample. The chain combines TRAV29/DV5 with TRDJ2, with 13 bases lining up with TRDD3. This CDR3 has 15 amino acids. V lost 1 base and J lost 4; bases outside the gene matches: 1. Germline CDR1 NSMFDY, CDR2 ISSIKDK. The CDR3 DNA follows: TGTGCAGCAAGCTACTGGGGGATACGGACAGCACAACTCTTCTTT. It yields the protein CAASYWGIRTAQLFF.

The chain joins TRAV29/DV5 to TRDJ1; the D is unclear. The ends were cut back, 0 bases at V and 8 bases at J, with 8 bases in the middle. CDR1 and CDR2 from the germline V gene are NSMFDY and ISSIKDK. This CDR3 spans 11 amino acids. In nucleotides, the CDR3 is TGTGCAGCAAGCGCCCGATCAAAACTCATCTTT. Protein: CAASARSKLIF.

This clone was seen only a few times. The chain's CDR3 is CALGEAFLRLGGDIPYTDKLIF. The CDR3 coding sequence is TGTGCTCTTGGGGAGGCCTTCCTACGACTTGGGGGCGATATCCCGTACACCGATAAACTCATCTTT. The chain links TRDV1 to TRDJ1; the match to TRDD2 covers 9 bases. Germline lookup yields CDR1 TSWWSYY and CDR2 QGS. CDR3 length: 22 amino acids. V lost 3 bases, J lost 0 bases, and 23 bases stayed unmatched.

The chain uses TRDV1 and TRDJ2; 12 bases align to TRDD3. The CDR3 runs 17 residues. The germline V gene has CDR1 TSWWSYY and CDR2 QGS. J gave up 2 bases and V 6 bases, and 7 bases lay outside the gene matches. The DNA of the CDR3 is TGTGCTCTTGGTGACCTGGGGGATACGATATTGACAGCACAACTCTTCTTT. The encoded protein is CALGDLGDTILTAQLFF.

Note on this clone: The junction departs from germline at one end; a sequencing error may be responsible. Other DNA sequences of this sample code for an identical CDR3. The chain has TRDV2 and TRDJ2, with 12 positions matching TRDD3. Germline V gene data show CDR1 as GEAIGNYY and CDR2 as EKD. This CDR3 region has 21 residues. The CDR3 spells CACGTPLLGDTTPPLTAQLFF. DNA for the CDR3: TGTGCCTGTGGAACCCCCTTACTGGGGGATACAACCCCCCCTTTGACCGCACAACTCTTCTTT.

Only a few counts were recorded for this clone. The chain carries TRAV29/DV5 and TRDJ1; 7 bases are shared with TRDD3. Germline CDR1 and CDR2: NSMFDY and ISSIKDK. This CDR3 comprises 14 residues. The trim removed 0 bases at V and 2 bases at J, leaving 4 bases unmatched. CDR3 region: CAASAWDTTDKLIF. For the CDR3, the DNA is TGTGCAGCAAGCGCTTGGGATACAACCGATAAACTCATCTTT.

Comments on this clone: An end of the junction differs from the germline gene, which may be a read error. The chain links TRDV2 to TRDJ3; 9 bases map to TRDD3. Germline V gene data show CDR1 as GEAIGNYY and CDR2 as EKD. This CDR3 has 21 amino acids. CDR3 sequence reads: CACDTVLGESSGSWDTRKMFF. The CDR3 nucleotides are TGTGCCTGTGACACCGTACTGGGGGAGTCTAGCGGCTCCTGGGACACCCGAAAGATGTTTTTC.

Comments on this clone: Other DNA sequences in this sample translate to the same CDR3. The gene calls are TRDV2 and TRDJ2; 8 bases line up with TRDD3. J gave up 1 base and V 1 base, and 1 base lay outside the gene matches. The CDR3 is 15 residues long. Germline-derived CDR1 and CDR2 are GEAIGNYY and EKD. The CDR3 DNA follows: TGTGCCTGTGACACGCTGGGGGATTTGACAGCACAACTCTTCTTT. Encoded protein: CACDTLGDLTAQLFF.